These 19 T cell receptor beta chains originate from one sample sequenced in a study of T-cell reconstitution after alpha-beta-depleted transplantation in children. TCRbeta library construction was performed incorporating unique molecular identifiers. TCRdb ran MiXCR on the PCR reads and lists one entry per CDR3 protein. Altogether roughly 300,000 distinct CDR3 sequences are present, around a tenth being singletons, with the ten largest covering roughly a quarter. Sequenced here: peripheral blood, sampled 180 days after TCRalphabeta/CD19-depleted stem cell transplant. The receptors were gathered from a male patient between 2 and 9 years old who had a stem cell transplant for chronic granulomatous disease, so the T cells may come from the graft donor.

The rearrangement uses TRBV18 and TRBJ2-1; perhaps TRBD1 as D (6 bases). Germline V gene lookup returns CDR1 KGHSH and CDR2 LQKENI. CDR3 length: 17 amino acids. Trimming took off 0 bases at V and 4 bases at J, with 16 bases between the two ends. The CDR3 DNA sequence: TGTGCCAGCTCACCACCGACAGGACGTGGGAAATACAATGAGCAGTTCTTC. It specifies CASSPPTGRGKYNEQFF.

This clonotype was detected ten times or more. The chain's CDR3 is CASSPRPTETQYF. The CDR3 coding sequence is TGTGCCAGCAGCCCCCGCCCGACCGAGACCCAGTACTTC. The chain joins TRBV11-2 to TRBJ2-5; D remains ambiguous. Germline CDR1 reads SGHAT; CDR2 reads FQNNGV. The ends were cut back, 5 bases at V and 5 bases at J, with 12 bases in the middle. The CDR3 consists of 13 residues.

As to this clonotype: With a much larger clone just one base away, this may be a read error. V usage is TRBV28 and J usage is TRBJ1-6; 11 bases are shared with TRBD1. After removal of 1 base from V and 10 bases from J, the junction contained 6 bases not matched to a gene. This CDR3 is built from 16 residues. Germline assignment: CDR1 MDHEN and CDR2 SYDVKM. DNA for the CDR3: TGTGCCAGCAGTTTATTGCGGGACAGGGGGTACTCACCCCTCCACTTT. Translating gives CASSLLRDRGYSPLHF.

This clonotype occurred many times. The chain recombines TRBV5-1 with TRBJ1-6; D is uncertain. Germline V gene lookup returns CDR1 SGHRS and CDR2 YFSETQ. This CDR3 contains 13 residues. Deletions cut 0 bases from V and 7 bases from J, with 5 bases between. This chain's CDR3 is CASSLGANSPLHF. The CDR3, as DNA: TGCGCCAGCAGCTTGGGGGCAAATTCACCCCTCCACTTT.

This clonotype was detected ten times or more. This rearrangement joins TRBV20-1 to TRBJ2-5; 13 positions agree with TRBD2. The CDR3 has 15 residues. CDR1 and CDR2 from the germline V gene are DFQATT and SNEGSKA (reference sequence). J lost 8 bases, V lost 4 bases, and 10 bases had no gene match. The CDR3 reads CSATWTSGSSHTQYF. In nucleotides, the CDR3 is TGCAGTGCTACTTGGACTAGCGGGAGTTCCCATACCCAGTACTTC.

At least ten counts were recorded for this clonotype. The CDR3 bases are TGTGCCAGCAGTCTAGCGGGAGGGCCGTGGTATGAGCAGTTCTTC. Its protein product is CASSLAGGPWYEQFF. The chain is built from TRBV28 and TRBJ2-1; 12 positions match TRBD2. V shed 5 bases and J 8 bases; nucleotides not matched to a gene: 7. Germline CDR1 and CDR2: MDHEN and SYDVKM. The CDR3 has 15 residues. The complete variable domain, with remaining parts taken from reference TRBV28 and TRBJ2-1, reads DVKVTQSSRYLVKRTGEKVFLECVQDMDHENMFWYRQDPGLGLRLIYFSYDVKMKEKGDIPEGYSVSREKKERFSLILESASTNQTSMYLCASSLAGGPWYEQFFGPGTRLTVL.

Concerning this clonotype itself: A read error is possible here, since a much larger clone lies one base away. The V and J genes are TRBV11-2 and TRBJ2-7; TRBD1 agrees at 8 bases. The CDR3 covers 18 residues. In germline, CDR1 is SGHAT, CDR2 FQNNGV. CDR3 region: CVSRPNRGFSLLGYEQYF. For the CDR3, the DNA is TGTGTCAGCAGACCAAACAGGGGGTTCTCACTTTTAGGGTACGAGCAGTACTTC.

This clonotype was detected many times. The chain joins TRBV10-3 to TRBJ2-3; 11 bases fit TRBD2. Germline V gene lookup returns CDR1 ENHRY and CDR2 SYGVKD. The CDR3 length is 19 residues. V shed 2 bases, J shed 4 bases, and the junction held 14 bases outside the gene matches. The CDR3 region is CAISENSGRAIPSADTQYF. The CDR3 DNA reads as TGTGCCATCAGTGAGAATAGCGGGAGGGCCATACCTTCCGCAGATACGCAGTATTTT.

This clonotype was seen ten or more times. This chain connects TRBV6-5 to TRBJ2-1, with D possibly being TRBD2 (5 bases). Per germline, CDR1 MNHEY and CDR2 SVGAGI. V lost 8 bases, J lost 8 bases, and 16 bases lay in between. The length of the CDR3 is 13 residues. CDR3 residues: CASQTRRLDEQFF. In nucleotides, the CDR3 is TGTGCCAGCCAAACCAGGAGGCTAGATGAGCAGTTCTTC.

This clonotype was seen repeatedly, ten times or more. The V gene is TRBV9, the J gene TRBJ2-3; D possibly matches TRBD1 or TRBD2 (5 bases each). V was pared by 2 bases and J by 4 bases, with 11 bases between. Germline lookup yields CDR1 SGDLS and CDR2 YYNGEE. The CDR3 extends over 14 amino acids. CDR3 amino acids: CASSVRGRADTQYF. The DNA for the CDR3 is TGTGCCAGCAGCGTGAGGGGTAGGGCAGATACGCAGTATTTT.

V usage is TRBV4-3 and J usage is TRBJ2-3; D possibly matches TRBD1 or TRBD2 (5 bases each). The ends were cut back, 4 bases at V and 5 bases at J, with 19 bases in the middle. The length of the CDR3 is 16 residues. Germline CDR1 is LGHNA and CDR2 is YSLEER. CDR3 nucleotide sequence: TGCGCCAGCAGCCCCGGGGCGACCAACGGATTAGATACGCAGTATTTT. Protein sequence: CASSPGATNGLDTQYF.

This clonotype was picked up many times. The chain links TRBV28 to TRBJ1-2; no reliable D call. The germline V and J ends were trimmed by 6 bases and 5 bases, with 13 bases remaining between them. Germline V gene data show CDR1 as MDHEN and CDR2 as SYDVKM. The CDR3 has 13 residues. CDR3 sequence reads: CASSVPREYGYTF. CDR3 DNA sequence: TGTGCCAGCAGCGTGCCGAGGGAATATGGCTACACCTTC.

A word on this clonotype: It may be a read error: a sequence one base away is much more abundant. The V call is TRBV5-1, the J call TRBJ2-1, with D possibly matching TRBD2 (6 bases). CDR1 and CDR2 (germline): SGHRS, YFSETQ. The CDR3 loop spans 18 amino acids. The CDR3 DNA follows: TGCGCCAGCAGCTTGGCCCCCGTGGGGAGGCCAGCCTACATTGAGCAGTTCTTC. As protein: CASSLAPVGRPAYIEQFF.

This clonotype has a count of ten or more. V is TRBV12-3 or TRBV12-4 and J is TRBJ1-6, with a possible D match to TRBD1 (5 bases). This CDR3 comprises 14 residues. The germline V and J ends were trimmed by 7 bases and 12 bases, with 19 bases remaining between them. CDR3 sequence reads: CASNKGPGSLPLHF. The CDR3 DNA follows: TGTGCCAGCAATAAGGGTCCAGGGAGTTTACCCCTCCACTTT.

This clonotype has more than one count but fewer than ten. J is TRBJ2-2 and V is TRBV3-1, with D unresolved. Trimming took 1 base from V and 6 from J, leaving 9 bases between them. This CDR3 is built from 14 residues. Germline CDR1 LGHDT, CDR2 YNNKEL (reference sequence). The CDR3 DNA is TGTGCCAGCAGCCAAGTCACAGCGCCCGGGGAGCTGTTTTTT. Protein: CASSQVTAPGELFF.

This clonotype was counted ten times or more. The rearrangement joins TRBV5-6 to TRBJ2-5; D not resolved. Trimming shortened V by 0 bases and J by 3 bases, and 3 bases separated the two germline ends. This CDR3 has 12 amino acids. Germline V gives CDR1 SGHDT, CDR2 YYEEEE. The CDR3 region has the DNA TGTGCCAGCAGCTTGGCCAAAGAGACCCAGTACTTC. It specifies CASSLAKETQYF.

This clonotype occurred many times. CDR3 sequence reads: CSVVTLISSYEQYF. The CDR3 nucleotides read TGCAGCGTAGTCACCCTTATCAGCTCCTACGAGCAGTACTTC. The rearrangement joins TRBV29-1 to TRBJ2-7; D is ambiguous. Germline V lookup: CDR1 SQVTM, CDR2 ANQGSEA. This CDR3 is built from 14 residues. Trimming pared 6 bases from V and 0 bases from J, leaving 15 bases between.

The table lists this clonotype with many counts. CDR3 bases: TGTGCCAGCAGCGGAAGCTTCAGTTCACCCCTCCACTTT. Translation gives CASSGSFSSPLHF. The chain joins TRBV5-6 to TRBJ1-6; D not certain. The CDR3 length is 13 residues. V lost 4 bases, J lost 9 bases, and 11 bases lay in between. Looked up from germline, CDR1 is SGHDT and CDR2 is YYEEEE.

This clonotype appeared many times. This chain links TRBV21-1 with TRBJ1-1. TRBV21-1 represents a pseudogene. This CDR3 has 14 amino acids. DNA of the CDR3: TGTGCCAGCAGCAAAGGTGTCGAGAACACTGAAGCTTTCTTT. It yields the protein CASSKGVENTEAFF.